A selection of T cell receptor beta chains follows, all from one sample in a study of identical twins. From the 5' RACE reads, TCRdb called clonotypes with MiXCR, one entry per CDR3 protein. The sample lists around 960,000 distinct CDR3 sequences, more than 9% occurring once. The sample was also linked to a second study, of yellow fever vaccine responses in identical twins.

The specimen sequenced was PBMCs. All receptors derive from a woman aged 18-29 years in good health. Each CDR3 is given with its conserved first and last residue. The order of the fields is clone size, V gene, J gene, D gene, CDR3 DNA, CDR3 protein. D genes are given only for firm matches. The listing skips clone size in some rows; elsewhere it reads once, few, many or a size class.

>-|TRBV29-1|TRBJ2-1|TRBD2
TGCAGCGTTGAATTCCTAGCGGGCAATGAGCAGTTCTTC
CSVEFLAGNEQFF
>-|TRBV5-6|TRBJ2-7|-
TGTGCCAGCAGAAAAGGGGGTTGGGGGGACGAGCAGTACTTC
CASRKGGWGDEQYF
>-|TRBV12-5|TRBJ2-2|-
TGTGCTAGTGGTAGTAGCGGTTCGAACACCGGGGAGCTGTTTTTT
CASGSSGSNTGELFF
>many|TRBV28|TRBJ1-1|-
TGTGCCAGCAGCCCGTGGAACACTGAAGCTTTCTTT
CASSPWNTEAFF
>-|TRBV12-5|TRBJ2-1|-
TGTGCTAGTGGCCGAATTAAGTACAATGAGCAGTTCTTC
CASGRIKYNEQFF
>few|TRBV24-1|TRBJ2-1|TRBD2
TGTGCCACCAGGGGTAGCGGGAGAGGACATGAGCAGTTCTTC
CATRGSGRGHEQFF
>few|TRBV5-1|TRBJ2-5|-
TGCGCCAGCAGCTCCGGACAGGGCACCGGACTAGCGCAGGAGACCCAGTACTTC
CASSSGQGTGLAQETQYF
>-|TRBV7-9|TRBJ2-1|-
TGTGCCAGCAGCGTATCGGACAGCTCCTACAATGAGCAGTTCTTC
CASSVSDSSYNEQFF
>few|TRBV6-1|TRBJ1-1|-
TGTGCCAGCAGCCACCAGGGGACCCTGAACACTGAAGCTTTCTTT
CASSHQGTLNTEAFF
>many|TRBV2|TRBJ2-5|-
TGTGCCAGCAGTCGGACACAAGAGACCCAGTACTTC
CASSRTQETQYF
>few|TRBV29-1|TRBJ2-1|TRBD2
TGCAGCGTTGGGAAGATTGGGACTAGCGGGAGGTACCAAACCTACAATGAGCAGTTCTTC
CSVGKIGTSGRYQTYNEQFF
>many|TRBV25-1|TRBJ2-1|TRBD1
TGTGCCAGCAGTAAGGGACCGGGACAGGGGATCTACAATGAGCAGTTCTTC
CASSKGPGQGIYNEQFF
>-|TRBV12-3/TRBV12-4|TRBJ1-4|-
TGTGCCAGCAGTCCCGGGGGGGTTGTGGGAAAACTGTTTTTT
CASSPGGVVGKLFF
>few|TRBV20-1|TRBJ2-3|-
TGCAGTGCTAGTTCGGCGGATACGCAGTATTTT
CSASSADTQYF
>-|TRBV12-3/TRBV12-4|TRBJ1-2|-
TGTGCCAGCAGCCCCAGAGGGCGGAACTTCGGTGGCTACACCTTC
CASSPRGRNFGGYTF
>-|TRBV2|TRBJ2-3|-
TGTGCCACCCTGAGGGGACTCCCCACAGATACGGAGTATTTT
CATLRGLPTDTEYF
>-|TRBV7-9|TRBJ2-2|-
TGTGCCAGCGGAGCCCATGGGGACACCGGGGAGCTGTTTTTT
CASGAHGDTGELFF
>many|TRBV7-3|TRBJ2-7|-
TGTGCCAGCAGCTTAGCGGATGGGTACTACGAGCAGTACTTC
CASSLADGYYEQYF
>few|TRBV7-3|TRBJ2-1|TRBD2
TGTGCCAGCAGCCCCCAGCCGCTAGCGGGAGGCTACAATGAGCAGTTCTTC
CASSPQPLAGGYNEQFF
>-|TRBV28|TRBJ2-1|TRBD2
TGTGCCAGCAGTTTATTCGACGGGAGGGCCAATGAGCAGTTCTTC
CASSLFDGRANEQFF
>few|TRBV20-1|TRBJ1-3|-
TGCAGTGCTCGCTCCTGGACAGCCTCTGGAAACACCATATATTTT
CSARSWTASGNTIYF
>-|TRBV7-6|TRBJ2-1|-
TGTGCCAGCAGCCCCACTGGCGCGGAACCGCAGTTCTTC
CASSPTGAEPQFF